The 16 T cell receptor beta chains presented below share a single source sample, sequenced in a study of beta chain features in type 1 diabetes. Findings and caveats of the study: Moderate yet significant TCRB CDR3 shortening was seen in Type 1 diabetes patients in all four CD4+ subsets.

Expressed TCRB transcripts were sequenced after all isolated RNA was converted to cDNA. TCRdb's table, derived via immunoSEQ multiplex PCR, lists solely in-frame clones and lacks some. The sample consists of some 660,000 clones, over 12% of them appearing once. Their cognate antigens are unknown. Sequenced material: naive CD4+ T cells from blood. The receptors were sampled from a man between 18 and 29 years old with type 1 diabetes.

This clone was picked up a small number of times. The CDR3 DNA sequence: TGTGCCACCAATCAGAATCTAGAGTCACTGTTTTTT. This translates into CATNQNLESLFF. This chain joins TRBV28 and TRBJ1-4; D is undetermined. Trimming removed 10 bases from V and 13 bases from J, with 19 bases in between. The CDR3 loop spans 12 amino acids. Germline V gene sequence: CDR1 MDHEN, CDR2 SYDVKM.

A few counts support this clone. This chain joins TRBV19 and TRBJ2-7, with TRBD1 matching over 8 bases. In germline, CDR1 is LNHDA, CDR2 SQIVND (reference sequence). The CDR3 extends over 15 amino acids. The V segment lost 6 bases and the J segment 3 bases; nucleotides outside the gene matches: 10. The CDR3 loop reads CASRRNSDRDYEQYF. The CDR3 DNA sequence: TGTGCCAGTAGGAGAAACTCGGACAGGGACTACGAGCAGTACTTC.

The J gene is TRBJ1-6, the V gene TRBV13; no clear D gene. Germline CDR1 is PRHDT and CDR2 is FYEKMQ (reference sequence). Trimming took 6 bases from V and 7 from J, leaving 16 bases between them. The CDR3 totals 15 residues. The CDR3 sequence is CASRLSSRSNSPLHF. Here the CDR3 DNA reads TGTGCCAGCAGACTTTCGTCTCGGTCGAATTCACCCCTCCACTTT.

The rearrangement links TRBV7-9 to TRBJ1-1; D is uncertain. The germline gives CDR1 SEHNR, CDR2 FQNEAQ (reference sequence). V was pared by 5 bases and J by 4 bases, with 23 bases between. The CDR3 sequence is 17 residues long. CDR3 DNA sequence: TGTGCCAGCAGCGGCTTATCGGGAGTAGTAAGGAGCACTGAAGCTTTCTTT. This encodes CASSGLSGVVRSTEAFF.

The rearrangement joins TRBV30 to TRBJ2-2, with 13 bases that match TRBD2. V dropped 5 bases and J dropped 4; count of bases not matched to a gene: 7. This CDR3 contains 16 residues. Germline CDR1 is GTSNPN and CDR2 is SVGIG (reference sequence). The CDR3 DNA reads TGTGCCTGGGGGACTAGCGGGGCGTCGGGCACCGGGGAGCTGTTTTTT. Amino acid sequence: CAWGTSGASGTGELFF.

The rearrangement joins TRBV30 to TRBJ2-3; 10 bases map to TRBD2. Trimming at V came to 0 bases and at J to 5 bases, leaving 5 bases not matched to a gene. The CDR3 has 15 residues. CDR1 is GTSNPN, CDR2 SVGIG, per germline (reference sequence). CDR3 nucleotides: TGTGCCTGGAGTGTCCTCGGGACTAGCGTAGATACGCAGTATTTT. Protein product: CAWSVLGTSVDTQYF.

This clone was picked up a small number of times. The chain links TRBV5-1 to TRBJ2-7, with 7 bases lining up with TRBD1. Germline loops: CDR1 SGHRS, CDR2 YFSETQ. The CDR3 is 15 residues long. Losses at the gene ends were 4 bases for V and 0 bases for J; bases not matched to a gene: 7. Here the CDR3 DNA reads TGCGCCAGCAGCCTCAGACGGGACAGCTCCTACGAGCAGTACTTC. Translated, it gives CASSLRRDSSYEQYF.

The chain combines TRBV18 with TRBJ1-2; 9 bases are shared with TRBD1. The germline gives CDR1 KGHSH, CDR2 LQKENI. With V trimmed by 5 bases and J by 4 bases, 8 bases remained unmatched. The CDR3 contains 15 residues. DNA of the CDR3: TGTGCCAGCTCATGGGACAGGGACGGAACCTATGGCTACACCTTC. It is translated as CASSWDRDGTYGYTF.

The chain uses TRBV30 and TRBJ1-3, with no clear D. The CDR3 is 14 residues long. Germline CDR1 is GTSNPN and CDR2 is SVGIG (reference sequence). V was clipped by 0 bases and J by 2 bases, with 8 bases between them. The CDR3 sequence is CAWSVLRAGNTIYF. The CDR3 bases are TGTGCCTGGAGTGTACTGAGGGCTGGAAACACCATATATTTT.

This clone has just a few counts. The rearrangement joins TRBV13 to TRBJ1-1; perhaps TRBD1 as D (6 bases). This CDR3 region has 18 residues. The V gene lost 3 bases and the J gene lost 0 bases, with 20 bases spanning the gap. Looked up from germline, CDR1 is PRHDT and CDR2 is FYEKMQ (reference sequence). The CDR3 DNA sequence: TGTGCCAGCAGCTTTTTCCCTCCGCCGGGACACATGAACACTGAAGCTTTCTTT. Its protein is CASSFFPPPGHMNTEAFF.

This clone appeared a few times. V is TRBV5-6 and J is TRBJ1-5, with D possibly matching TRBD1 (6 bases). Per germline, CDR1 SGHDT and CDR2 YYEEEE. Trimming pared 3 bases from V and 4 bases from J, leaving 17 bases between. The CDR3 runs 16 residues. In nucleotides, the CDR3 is TGTGCCAGCAGCTCGAGGGTAGGGGACACGAATCAGCCCCAGCATTTT. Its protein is CASSSRVGDTNQPQHF.

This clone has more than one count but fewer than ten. The CDR3 nucleotides are TGTGCCTGGAGTGTAAAGAGTCCCTCGGGGTTCTACACCTTC. It specifies CAWSVKSPSGFYTF. V usage is TRBV30 and J usage is TRBJ1-2; D remains unclear. The germline V gene encodes CDR1 GTSNPN and CDR2 SVGIG (reference sequence). CDR3 size: 14 residues. V shed 0 bases and J shed 10 bases, with 18 bases lying between them.

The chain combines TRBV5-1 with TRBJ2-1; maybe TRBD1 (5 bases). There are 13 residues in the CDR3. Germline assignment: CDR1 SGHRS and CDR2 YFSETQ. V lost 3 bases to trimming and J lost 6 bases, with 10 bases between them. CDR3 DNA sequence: TGCGCCAGCAGCTCAACAGGAGTCAATGAGCAGTTCTTC. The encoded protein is CASSSTGVNEQFF.

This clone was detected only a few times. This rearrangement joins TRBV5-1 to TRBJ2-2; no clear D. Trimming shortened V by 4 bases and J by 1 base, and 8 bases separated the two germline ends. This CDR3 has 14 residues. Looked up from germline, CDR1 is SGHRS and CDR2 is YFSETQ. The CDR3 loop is CASSNELNTGELFF. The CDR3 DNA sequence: TGCGCCAGCAGCAACGAGTTGAACACCGGGGAGCTGTTTTTT.

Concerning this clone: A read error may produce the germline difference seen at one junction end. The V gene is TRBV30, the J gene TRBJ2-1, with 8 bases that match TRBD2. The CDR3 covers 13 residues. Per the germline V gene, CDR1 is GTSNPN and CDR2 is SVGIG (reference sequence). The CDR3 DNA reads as TGTGCCTGGAGTGTAATAAGGGGACTAGATGTGGTCTTC. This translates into CAWSVIRGLDVVF.

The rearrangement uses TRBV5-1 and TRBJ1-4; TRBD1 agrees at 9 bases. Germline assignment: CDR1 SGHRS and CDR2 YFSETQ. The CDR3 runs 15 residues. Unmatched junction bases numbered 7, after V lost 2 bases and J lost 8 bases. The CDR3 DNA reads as TGCGCCAGCAGCTTACGGACAGGGGAAGGAGAAAAACTGTTTTTT. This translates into CASSLRTGEGEKLFF.